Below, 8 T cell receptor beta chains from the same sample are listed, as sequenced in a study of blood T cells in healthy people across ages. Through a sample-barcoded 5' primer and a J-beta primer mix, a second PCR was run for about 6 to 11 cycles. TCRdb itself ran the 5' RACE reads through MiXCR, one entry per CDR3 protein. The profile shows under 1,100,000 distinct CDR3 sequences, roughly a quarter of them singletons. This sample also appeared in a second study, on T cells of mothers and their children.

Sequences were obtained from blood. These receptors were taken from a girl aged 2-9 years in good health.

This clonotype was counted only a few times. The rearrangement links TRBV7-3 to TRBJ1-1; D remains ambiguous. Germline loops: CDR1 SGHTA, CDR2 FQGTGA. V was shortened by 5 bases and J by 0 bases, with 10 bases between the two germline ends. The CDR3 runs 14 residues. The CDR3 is CASSRSGMNTEAFF. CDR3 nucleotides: TGTGCCAGCAGCCGAAGCGGGATGAACACTGAAGCTTTCTTT.

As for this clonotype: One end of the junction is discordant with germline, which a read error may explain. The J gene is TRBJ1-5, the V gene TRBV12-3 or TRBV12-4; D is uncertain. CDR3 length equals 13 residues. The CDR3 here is CTSSLDSNQPQHF. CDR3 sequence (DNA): TGTACCAGCAGTTTAGATAGCAATCAGCCCCAGCATTTT.

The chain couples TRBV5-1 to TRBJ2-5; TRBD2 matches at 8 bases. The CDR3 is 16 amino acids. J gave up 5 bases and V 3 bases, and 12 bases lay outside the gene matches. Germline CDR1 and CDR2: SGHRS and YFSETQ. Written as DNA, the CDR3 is TGCGCCAGCAGCTGGACTAGCTCCTCCCCGCAGGAGACCCAGTACTTC. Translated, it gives CASSWTSSSPQETQYF.

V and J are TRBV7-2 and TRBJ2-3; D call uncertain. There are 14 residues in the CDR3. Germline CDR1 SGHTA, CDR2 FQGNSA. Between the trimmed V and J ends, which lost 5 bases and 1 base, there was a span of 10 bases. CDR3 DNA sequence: TGTGCCAGCAGCCGACGTTCCCGCACAGATACGCAGTATTTT. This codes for CASSRRSRTDTQYF.

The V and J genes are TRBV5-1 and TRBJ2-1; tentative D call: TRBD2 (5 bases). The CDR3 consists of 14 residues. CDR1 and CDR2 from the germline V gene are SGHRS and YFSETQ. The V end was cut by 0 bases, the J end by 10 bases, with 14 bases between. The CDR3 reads CASSLAWTAGEQFF. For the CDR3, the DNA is TGCGCCAGCAGCTTGGCCTGGACTGCGGGCGAGCAGTTCTTC.

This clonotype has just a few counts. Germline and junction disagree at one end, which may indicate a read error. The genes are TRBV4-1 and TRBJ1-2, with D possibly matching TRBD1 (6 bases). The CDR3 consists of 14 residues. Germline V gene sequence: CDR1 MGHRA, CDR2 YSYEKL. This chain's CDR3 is CASSQIGGAGGYTF. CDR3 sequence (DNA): TGCGCTAGCAGCCAGATTGGGGGCGCGGGTGGCTACACCTTC.

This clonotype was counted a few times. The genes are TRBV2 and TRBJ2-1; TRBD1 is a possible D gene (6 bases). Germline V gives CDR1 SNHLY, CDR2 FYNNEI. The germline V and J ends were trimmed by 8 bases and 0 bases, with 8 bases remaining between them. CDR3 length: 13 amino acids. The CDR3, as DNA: TGTGCCAGCCGACAGGTCTCCTACAATGAGCAGTTCTTC. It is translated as CASRQVSYNEQFF. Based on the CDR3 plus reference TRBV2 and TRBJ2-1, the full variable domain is EPEVTQTPSHQVTQMGQEVILRCVPISNHLYFYWYRQILGQKVEFLVSFYNNEISEKSEIFDDQFSVERPDGSNFTLKIRSTKLEDSAMYFCASRQVSYNEQFFGPGTRLTVL.

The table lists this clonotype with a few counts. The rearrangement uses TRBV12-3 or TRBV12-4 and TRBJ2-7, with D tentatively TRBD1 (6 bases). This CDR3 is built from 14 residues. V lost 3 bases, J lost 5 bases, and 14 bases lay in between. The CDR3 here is CASSFDRPPNEQYF. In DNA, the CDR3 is TGTGCCAGCAGTTTTGACAGGCCTCCAAACGAGCAGTACTTC.